This T cell receptor beta chain originates from a study of blood T cell repertoires in COVID-19. In the study overall: The samples span acute and convalescent COVID-19 from the United States, Italy and Spain. From T cells, B-cell-depleted T cells, or PBMCs came the material, which was cDNA or gDNA.

Enrolled through a virtual design, the participants were between about 18 and 100 years of age and came from under 25 US areas. Assignment of participants to cohorts was predicated upon participant-reported clinical history. CDR1 and CDR2 (germline): WSHSY, SAAADI. The trim removed 8 bases at V and 2 bases at J, leaving 5 bases unmatched. This CDR3 has 14 amino acids. The repertoire was sequenced with immunoSEQ multiplex PCR; TCRdb's copy has only in-frame clones and lacks some. The repertoire holds some 510,000 clones, approximately 87% seen once, with less than 2% in the top ten. This rearrangement joins TRBV10-2 to TRBJ2-1; 8 bases map to TRBD2. The TCR originated in a middle-aged woman who had recovered from COVID-19. The sequenced sample was PBMCs or T cells enriched from blood (not recorded which). The CDR3 loop reads CASSSGSTYNEQFF. The CDR3 nucleotides are TGCGCCAGCTCGAGCGGGAGTACCTACAATGAGCAGTTCTTC.